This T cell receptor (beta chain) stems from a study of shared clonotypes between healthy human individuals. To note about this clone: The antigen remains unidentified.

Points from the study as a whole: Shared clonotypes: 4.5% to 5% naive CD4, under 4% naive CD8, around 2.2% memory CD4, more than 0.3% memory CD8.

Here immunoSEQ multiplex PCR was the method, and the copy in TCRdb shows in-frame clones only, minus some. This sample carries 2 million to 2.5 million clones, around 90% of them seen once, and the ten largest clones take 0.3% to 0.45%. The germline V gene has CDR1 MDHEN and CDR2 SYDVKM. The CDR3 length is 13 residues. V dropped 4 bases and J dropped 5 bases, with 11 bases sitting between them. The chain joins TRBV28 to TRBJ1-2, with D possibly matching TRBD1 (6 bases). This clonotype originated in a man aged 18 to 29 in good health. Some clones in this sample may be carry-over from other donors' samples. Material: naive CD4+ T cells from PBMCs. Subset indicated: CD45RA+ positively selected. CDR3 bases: TGTGCCAGCAGTTCACAGGGCCCTTATGGCTACACCTTC. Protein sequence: CASSSQGPYGYTF.